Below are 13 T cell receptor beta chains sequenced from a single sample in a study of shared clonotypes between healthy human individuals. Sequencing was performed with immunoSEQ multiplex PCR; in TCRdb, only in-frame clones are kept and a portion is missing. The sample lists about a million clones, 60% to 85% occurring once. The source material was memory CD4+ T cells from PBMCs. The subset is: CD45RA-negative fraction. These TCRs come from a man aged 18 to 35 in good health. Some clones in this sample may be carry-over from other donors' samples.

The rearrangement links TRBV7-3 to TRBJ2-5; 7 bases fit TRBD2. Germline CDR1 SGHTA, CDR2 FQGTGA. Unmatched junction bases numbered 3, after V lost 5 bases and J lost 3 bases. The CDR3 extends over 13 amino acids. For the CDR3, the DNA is TGTGCCAGCAGCCTCCGGGAGGAAGAGACCCAGTACTTC. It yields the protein CASSLREEETQYF. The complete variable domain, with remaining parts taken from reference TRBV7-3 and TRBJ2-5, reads GAGVSQTPSNKVTEKGKYVELRCDPISGHTALYWYRQSLGQGPEFLIYFQGTGAADDSGLPNDRFFAVRPEGSVSTLKIQRTERGDSAVYLCASSLREEETQYFGPGTRLLVL.

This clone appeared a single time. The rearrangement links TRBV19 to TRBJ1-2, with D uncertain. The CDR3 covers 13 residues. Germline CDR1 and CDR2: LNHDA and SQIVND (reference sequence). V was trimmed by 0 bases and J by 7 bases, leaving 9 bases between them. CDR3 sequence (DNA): TGTGCCAGTAGTATAGATGCAAGGGCTGGCTACACCTTC. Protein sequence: CASSIDARAGYTF.

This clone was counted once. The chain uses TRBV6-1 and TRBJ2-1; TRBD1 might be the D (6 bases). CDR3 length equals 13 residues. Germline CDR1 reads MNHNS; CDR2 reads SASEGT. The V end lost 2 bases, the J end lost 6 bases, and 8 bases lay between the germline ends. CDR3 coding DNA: TGTGCCAGCAGTGAACCAGGGGTCAATGAGCAGTTCTTC. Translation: CASSEPGVNEQFF.

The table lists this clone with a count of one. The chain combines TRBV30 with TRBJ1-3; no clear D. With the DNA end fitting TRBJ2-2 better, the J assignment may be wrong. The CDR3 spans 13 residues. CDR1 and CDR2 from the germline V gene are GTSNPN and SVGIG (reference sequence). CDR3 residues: CAWSDRRVGELFF. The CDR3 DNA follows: TGTGCCTGGAGTGACCGGCGTGTCGGGGAGCTGTTTTTT.

As DNA, the CDR3 is TGCAGCGTCGTTAAGACTAGCGGAGACTACAATGAGCAGTTCTTC. This gives the protein CSVVKTSGDYNEQFF. The chain combines TRBV29-1 with TRBJ2-1; TRBD2 agrees at 9 bases. Germline V CDR1 and CDR2: SQVTM, ANQGSEA. This CDR3 comprises 15 residues. With 6 bases clipped from V and 3 bases from J, the junction kept 9 bases outside the gene matches.

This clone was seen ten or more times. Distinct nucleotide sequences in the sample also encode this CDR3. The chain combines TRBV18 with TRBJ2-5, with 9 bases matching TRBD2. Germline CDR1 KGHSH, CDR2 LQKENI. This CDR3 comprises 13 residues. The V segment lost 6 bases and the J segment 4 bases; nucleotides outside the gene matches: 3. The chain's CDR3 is CASSLLAGETQYF. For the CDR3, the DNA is TGTGCCAGCTCCCTACTAGCGGGAGAGACCCAGTACTTC.

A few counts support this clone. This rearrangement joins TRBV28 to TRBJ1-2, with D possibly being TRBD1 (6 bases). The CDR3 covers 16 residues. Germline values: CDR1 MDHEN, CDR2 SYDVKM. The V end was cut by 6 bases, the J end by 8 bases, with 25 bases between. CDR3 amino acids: CASSSDDRGPHRGYTF. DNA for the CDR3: TGTGCCAGCAGCTCTGATGACCGGGGGCCCCATCGGGGCTACACCTTC.

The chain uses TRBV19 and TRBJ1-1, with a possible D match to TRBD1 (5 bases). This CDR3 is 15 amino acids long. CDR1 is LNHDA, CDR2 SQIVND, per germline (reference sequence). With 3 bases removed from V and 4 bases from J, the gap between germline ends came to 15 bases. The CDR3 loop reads CASSIHGGGGTEAFF. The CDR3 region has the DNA TGTGCCAGTAGTATCCACGGGGGGGGTGGCACTGAAGCTTTCTTT.

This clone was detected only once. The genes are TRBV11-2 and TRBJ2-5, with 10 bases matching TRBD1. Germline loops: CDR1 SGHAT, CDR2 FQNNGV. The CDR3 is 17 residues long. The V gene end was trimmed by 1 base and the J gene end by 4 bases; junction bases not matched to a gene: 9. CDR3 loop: CASSLGVADRGRETQYF. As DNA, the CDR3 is TGTGCCAGCAGCTTAGGGGTGGCGGACAGGGGGAGAGAGACCCAGTACTTC.

The CDR3 DNA reads as TGCGCCAGCAGCTTGGATTCCGGGGACACTGAAGCTTTCTTT. It yields the protein CASSLDSGDTEAFF. The chain has TRBV5-1 and TRBJ1-1, with D uncertain. The V and J ends lost 0 bases and 3 bases respectively, with 9 bases between them. Germline V CDR1 and CDR2: SGHRS, YFSETQ. This CDR3 region has 14 residues.

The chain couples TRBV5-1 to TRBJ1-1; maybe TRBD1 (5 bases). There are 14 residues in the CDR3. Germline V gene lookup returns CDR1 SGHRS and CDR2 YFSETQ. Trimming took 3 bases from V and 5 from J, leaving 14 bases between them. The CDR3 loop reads CASSSALGGTEAFF. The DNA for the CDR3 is TGCGCCAGCAGCTCTGCCCTCGGGGGTACTGAAGCTTTCTTT.

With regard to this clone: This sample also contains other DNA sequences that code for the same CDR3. The CDR3 DNA is TGTGCCTGGAGTGTAGGCGGGATCTCCTACGAGCAGTACTTC. Translation gives CAWSVGGISYEQYF. The V gene is TRBV30, the J gene TRBJ2-7; D perhaps matches TRBD2 (6 bases). The CDR3 has 14 amino acids. Germline CDR1 and CDR2: GTSNPN and SVGIG (reference sequence). Trimming cost V 0 bases and J 0 bases, with 9 bases left between them. The whole variable domain, filled in from reference TRBV30 and TRBJ2-7, reads SQTIHQWPATLVQPVGSPLSLECTVEGTSNPNLYWYRQAAGRGLQLLFYSVGIGQISSEVPQNLSASRPQDRQFILSSKKLLLSDSGFYLCAWSVGGISYEQYFGPGTRLTVT.

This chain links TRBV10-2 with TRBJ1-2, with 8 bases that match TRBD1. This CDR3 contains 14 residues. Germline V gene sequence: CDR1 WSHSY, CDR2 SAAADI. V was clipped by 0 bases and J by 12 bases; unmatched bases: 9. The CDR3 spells CASSESGTGTSDTF. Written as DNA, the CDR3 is TGCGCCAGCAGTGAGTCGGGGACAGGCACGAGTGACACCTTC.